The table lists the clone carrying this T cell receptor beta chain with many counts. Using genomic DNA as the template, TCR beta VDJ and CDR3 profiling was carried out. MiXCR was run by TCRdb on the reads, yielding one entry per CDR3 protein. The table records under 350,000 distinct CDR3 sequences, approximately 60% of them present only once. The germline CDR1 and CDR2 sequences are SGHTS and YDEGEE. V lost 4 bases to trimming and J lost 1 base, with 11 bases between them. This CDR3 has 14 amino acids. The data originate from a study of CD8+CD57+ T cells in acquired aplastic anemia. Patients included in sequencing had previously demonstrated CD8+CD57+ cell expansion by flow cytometry. Patients uniformly had severe acquired aplastic anemia.

V usage is TRBV5-8 and J usage is TRBJ1-1; D is unresolved. The sample comprised sorted CD4+, CD8+, or CD8+CD57+ T cells (not recorded which) from PBMCs. This TCR was sampled from a human donor with aplastic anemia. DNA for the CDR3: TGTGCCAGCAGCCCGGCTTGGGGGAACACTGAAGCTTTCTTT. It specifies CASSPAWGNTEAFF.